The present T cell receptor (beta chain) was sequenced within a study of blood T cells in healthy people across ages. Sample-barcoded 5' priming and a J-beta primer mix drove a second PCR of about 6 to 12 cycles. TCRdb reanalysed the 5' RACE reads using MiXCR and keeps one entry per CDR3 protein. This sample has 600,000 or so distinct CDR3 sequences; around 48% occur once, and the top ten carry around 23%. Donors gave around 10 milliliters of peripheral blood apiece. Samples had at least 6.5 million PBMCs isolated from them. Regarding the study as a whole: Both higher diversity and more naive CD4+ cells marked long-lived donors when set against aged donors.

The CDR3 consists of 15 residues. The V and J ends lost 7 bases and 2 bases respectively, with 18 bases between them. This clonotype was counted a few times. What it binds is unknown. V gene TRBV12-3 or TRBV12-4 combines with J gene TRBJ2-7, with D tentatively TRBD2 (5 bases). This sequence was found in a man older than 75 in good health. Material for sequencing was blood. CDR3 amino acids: CASTSLRTAPYEQYF. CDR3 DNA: TGTGCCAGCACCTCTTTAAGGACTGCTCCCTACGAGCAGTACTTC.